The rows below give T cell receptor beta chains drawn from one sample of a study of T-cell reconstitution after alpha-beta-depleted transplantation in children. TCRdb analysed the PCR reads with MiXCR anew, one entry per CDR3 protein. This table holds approximately 400,000 distinct CDR3 sequences, approximately 10% found once. The specimen comprised PBMCs from the stem cell graft donor, sampled from the stem cell graft. These receptors were obtained from a human donor who donated a stem cell graft to a child with acute myeloid leukemia. Both conserved end residues are part of each CDR3. A D gene is named only where the DNA matches it firmly. Not all rows give a size; the values are once, few, many and, for expanded clones, a class.

J gene: TRBJ2-5; D gene: TRBD2; clone size: few; V gene: TRBV5-1; CDR3 protein: CASSTLAGVAGETQYF; CDR3 DNA: TGCGCCAGCAGCACCCTAGCGGGAGTAGCGGGTGAGACCCAGTACTTC
J gene: TRBJ2-7; D gene: TRBD1; clone size: -; V gene: TRBV29-1; CDR3 protein: CSGGTGGYEQYF; CDR3 DNA: TGCAGCGGAGGGACAGGGGGCTACGAGCAGTACTTC
J gene: TRBJ2-1; D gene: -; clone size: -; V gene: TRBV24-1; CDR3 protein: CATSDGSLSTNNEQFF; CDR3 DNA: TGTGCCACCAGTGATGGGTCCCTCTCAACTAACAATGAGCAGTTCTTC
J gene: TRBJ2-7; D gene: -; clone size: -; V gene: TRBV27; CDR3 protein: CASNKAGTLAYEQYF; CDR3 DNA: TGTGCCAGCAATAAAGCCGGGACTCTGGCCTACGAGCAGTACTTC
J gene: TRBJ2-5; D gene: -; clone size: few; V gene: TRBV30; CDR3 protein: CAWSGGTETQYF; CDR3 DNA: TGTGCCTGGAGTGGTGGGACAGAGACCCAGTACTTC
J gene: TRBJ1-1; D gene: TRBD1; clone size: few; V gene: TRBV5-1; CDR3 protein: CASSYWTGGENTEAFF; CDR3 DNA: TGCGCCAGCAGCTACTGGACAGGGGGTGAGAACACTGAAGCTTTCTTT
J gene: TRBJ1-1; D gene: -; clone size: few; V gene: TRBV11-2; CDR3 protein: CASSQYTEAFF; CDR3 DNA: TGTGCCAGCAGCCAGTACACTGAAGCTTTCTTT
J gene: TRBJ2-3; D gene: -; clone size: many; V gene: TRBV5-1; CDR3 protein: CASSLSGGNLRDTQYF; CDR3 DNA: TGCGCCAGCAGCTTGAGCGGCGGGAATCTCCGAGATACGCAGTATTTT
J gene: TRBJ1-6; D gene: TRBD1; clone size: few; V gene: TRBV12-3/TRBV12-4; CDR3 protein: CASSKTGGNNSPLHF; CDR3 DNA: TGTGCCAGCAGCAAGACAGGGGGGAATAATTCACCCCTCCACTTT
J gene: TRBJ2-2; D gene: -; clone size: few; V gene: TRBV5-1; CDR3 protein: CASSLEPGITGELFF; CDR3 DNA: TGCGCCAGCAGCTTGGAGCCAGGGATCACCGGGGAGCTGTTTTTT
J gene: TRBJ2-1; D gene: TRBD1; clone size: many; V gene: TRBV27; CDR3 protein: CASSPRTGMHEQFF; CDR3 DNA: TGTGCCAGCAGCCCCCGGACAGGGATGCATGAGCAGTTCTTC
J gene: TRBJ1-6; D gene: -; clone size: few; V gene: TRBV20-1; CDR3 protein: CSARDPREVNSPLHF; CDR3 DNA: TGCAGTGCTAGAGATCCACGGGAAGTTAATTCACCCCTCCACTTT